This TCR beta chain was identified in a study of cytomegalovirus exposure and HLA in healthy donors. Vbeta (60) and Jbeta (13) primers were used in the PCR. Sequenced by immunoSEQ multiplex PCR; TCRdb stores in-frame clones only, minus some. The sample lists some 85,000 clones, 60% to 85% occurring once. The CDR3 consists of 13 residues. Germline V lookup: CDR1 MNHEY, CDR2 SVGAGI. With V trimmed by 7 bases and J by 5 bases, 6 bases remained unmatched. The receptor comes from a man aged 18 to 30 in good health and CMV-seropositive. The V call is TRBV6-5, the J call TRBJ1-1; 8 positions match TRBD1. Sequencing input: PBMCs. The CDR3 protein is CASKDRGGTEAFF. The CDR3 DNA is TGTGCCAGCAAAGACAGGGGTGGGACTGAAGCTTTCTTT.